The 21 T cell receptor beta chains reported below all come from one sample, sequenced in a study of prognosis after radiotherapy for stage I lung cancer. CDR3 of TCR beta was amplified from genomic DNA via a two-round multiplex PCR. Every TRBV and TRBJ gene had its own specific primer in first-round PCR. TCRdb fed the multiplex PCR reads into MiXCR, producing one record per CDR3 protein. The data hold 12,000 or so distinct CDR3 sequences, with about 35% observed a single time. Sequenced material: PBMCs, taken before or after stereotactic body radiation therapy (not recorded which). These receptors were obtained from a donor of 50 years or more with non-small cell lung cancer.

This clonotype came up many times. This chain connects TRBV5-1 to TRBJ2-1; possible D gene TRBD1, 7 bases. This CDR3 is 14 amino acids long. Germline-derived CDR1 and CDR2 are SGHRS and YFSETQ. Trimming left V 4 bases short and J 6 bases short, with 14 bases between. CDR3 residues: CASSGGAGGNEQFF. The CDR3 nucleotides are TGCGCCAGCAGCGGCGGGGCAGGGGGCAATGAGCAGTTCTTC.

This clonotype appeared many times. The V and J genes are TRBV20-1 and TRBJ1-1; D unresolved. V lost 1 base and J 1 base, leaving 10 bases between the germline ends. Germline CDR1 DFQATT, CDR2 SNEGSKA (reference sequence). The CDR3 is made up of 14 amino acids. CDR3 residues: CSARVKLANTEAFF. The CDR3 DNA follows: TGCAGTGCTAGAGTGAAGCTTGCGAACACTGAAGCTTTCTTT.

This clonotype occurred many times. The J gene is TRBJ1-1, the V gene TRBV3-1; TRBD1 matches 7 bases. The V gene end was trimmed by 8 bases and the J gene end by 1 base; junction bases not matched to a gene: 10. The germline gives CDR1 LGHDT, CDR2 YNNKEL (reference sequence). The CDR3 extends over 15 amino acids. The CDR3 sequence: CASLYSGTANTEAFF. DNA of the CDR3: TGTGCCAGCTTGTATTCCGGGACAGCGAACACTGAAGCTTTCTTT.

This clonotype occurred many times. The CDR3 nucleotides read TGTGCCTGGAGTTTACGCGAACCTGAGACCCAGTACTTC. Translation: CAWSLREPETQYF. The chain couples TRBV30 to TRBJ2-5, with D unresolved. V was clipped by 2 bases and J by 5 bases, with 12 bases between them. The germline V gene encodes CDR1 GTSNPN and CDR2 SVGIG (reference sequence). CDR3 size: 13 residues.

This clonotype came up many times. This chain links TRBV13 with TRBJ2-5, with D maybe TRBD1 (6 bases). The CDR3 extends over 15 amino acids. Germline loops: CDR1 PRHDT, CDR2 FYEKMQ (reference sequence). Trimming took 3 bases from V and 8 from J, leaving 19 bases between them. CDR3 amino acids: CASSLTVGDIRTQYF. The CDR3, as DNA: TGTGCCAGCAGCTTGACCGTCGGGGACATTCGAACCCAGTACTTC. Complete variable domain (other parts from reference TRBV13 and TRBJ2-5): AAGVIQSPRHLIKEKRETATLKCYPIPRHDTVYWYQQGPGQDPQFLISFYEKMQSDKGSIPDRFSAQQFSDYHSELNMSSLELGDSALYFCASSLTVGDIRTQYFGPGTRLLVL.

This clonotype was recorded many times. The genes are TRBV5-6 and TRBJ1-1, with 7 nucleotides matching TRBD1. V trimming: 0 bases; J trimming: 0 bases; junction bases outside the gene matches: 5. The length of the CDR3 is 16 residues. CDR1 is SGHDT and CDR2 is YYEEEE in the germline V gene. The CDR3 loop reads CASSLGSGQLNTEAFF. The CDR3 nucleotides are TGTGCCAGCAGCTTGGGGTCGGGACAGTTGAACACTGAAGCTTTCTTT.

About this clonotype: Given a much more abundant clone one base away, this may be a read error. The V and J genes are TRBV9 and TRBJ1-4; TRBD1 might be the D (5 bases). Germline CDR1 is SGDLS and CDR2 is YYNGEE. The CDR3 contains 16 residues. The germline V and J ends were trimmed by 4 bases and 1 base, with 14 bases remaining between them. CDR3: CASSPLGGETNEKLFF. CDR3 DNA sequence: TGTGCCAGCAGCCCACTTGGGGGAGAAACTAATGAAAAACTGTTTTTT.

In regard to this clonotype: A far larger clone is off by one base, so a read error is likely. CDR3 amino acids: CVSSRTGSGQFF. The CDR3 bases are TGTGTCAGCAGCCGGACGGGTAGCGGGCAGTTCTTC. The chain carries TRBV3-1 and TRBJ2-4, with D tentatively TRBD2 (6 bases). The J call could be wrong; TRBJ2-1 is a better fit for the DNA end. The germline V gene encodes CDR1 LGHDT and CDR2 YNNKEL (reference sequence). This CDR3 spans 12 amino acids.

This clonotype rates as medium-sized. The chain links TRBV11-3 to TRBJ2-1; 8 positions agree with TRBD1. CDR1 is SGHNT and CDR2 is YENEEA in the germline V gene. V was pared by 5 bases and J by 6 bases, with 9 bases of the junction left unmatched. The CDR3 contains 15 residues. CDR3 loop: CASSTRTGNGNEQFF. As DNA, the CDR3 is TGTGCCAGCAGCACACGGACAGGGAATGGCAATGAGCAGTTCTTC.

About this clonotype itself: The CDR3 does not close with the conserved phenylalanine or tryptophan, likely indicating a read error. CDR3 DNA sequence: TGTGCCAGCAGCGATAACAGGGGTACAGATACGCAGTATTCT. This gives the protein CASSDNRGTDTQYS. The genes are TRBV3-1 and TRBJ2-3, with 7 bases identical to TRBD1. V was pared by 5 bases and J by 3 bases, with 5 bases of the junction left unmatched. This CDR3 is 14 amino acids long. From germline, CDR1 is LGHDT and CDR2 YNNKEL (reference sequence).

This clonotype has ten or more counts. A junction end diverges from the germline sequence, so it may reflect a read error. The chain is built from TRBV12-3 or TRBV12-4 and TRBJ2-4; 9 positions match TRBD2. This CDR3 comprises 18 residues. The CDR3 sequence: CASSLDIGLANTKNIQYF. The CDR3 bases are TGTGCCAGCAGCTTAGATATCGGACTAGCGAATACGAAAAACATTCAGTACTTC.

The rearrangement links TRBV7-3 to TRBJ2-3; weak D call: TRBD1 (5 bases). The end of the DNA aligns better with TRBJ1-5, so the J call may be wrong. Looked up from germline, CDR1 is SGHTA and CDR2 is FQGTGA. The CDR3 is made up of 18 amino acids. Here the CDR3 reads CASRLSGTSGSGADTQHF. CDR3 DNA: TGTGCCAGCAGATTGTCCGGGACTAGCGGGAGTGGGGCAGATACGCAGCATTTT.

This clonotype is medium-sized (0.01 to 0.1%) in the sample. This chain links TRBV3-1 with TRBJ1-2, with no clear D. V lost 3 bases, J lost 6 bases, and 11 bases lay in between. The CDR3 extends over 13 amino acids. The V gene's germline CDR1 is LGHDT and CDR2 YNNKEL (reference sequence). The CDR3 DNA reads TGTGCCAGCAGCCAGATCGGACGGAATGGCTACACCTTC. Translation gives CASSQIGRNGYTF.

In this sample, this clonotype turned up many times. The V and J genes are TRBV11-2 and TRBJ2-1; no definite D call. Germline assignment: CDR1 SGHAT and CDR2 FQNNGV. Deletions cut 1 base from V and 9 bases from J, with 13 bases between. The CDR3 is made up of 14 amino acids. The CDR3 bases are TGTGCCAGCAGCTTAGTCTTCGAGCGCACTGAGCAGTTCTTC. Translation gives CASSLVFERTEQFF. The full variable domain, rest sourced from reference TRBV11-2 and TRBJ2-1, is EAGVAQSPRYKIIEKRQSVAFWCNPISGHATLYWYQQILGQGPKLLIQFQNNGVVDDSQLPKDRFSAERLKGVDSTLKIQPAKLEDSAVYLCASSLVFERTEQFFGPGTRLTVL.

A note on this clonotype: The CDR3 ends on some other residue instead of the conserved phenylalanine or tryptophan, so this is likely a read error. The rearrangement joins TRBV19 to TRBJ1-6; 7 bases align to TRBD1. CDR3 length: 16 residues. Germline V gene data show CDR1 as LNHDA and CDR2 as SQIVND (reference sequence). The J segment lost 9 bases and the V segment lost 1 base, leaving 9 bases of the junction unmatched. DNA for the CDR3: TGTGCCAGTAGTATAGTCGGGTCAGGGGGTGTTTCACCCCTCCACCTT. It yields the protein CASSIVGSGGVSPLHL.

The table lists this clonotype with many counts. The rearrangement uses TRBV10-3 and TRBJ1-1, with D maybe TRBD1 (5 bases). V gave up 4 bases and J gave up 1 base, with 10 bases separating them. Germline-derived CDR1 and CDR2 are ENHRY and SYGVKD. The CDR3 spans 14 residues. The DNA for the CDR3 is TGTGCCATCAGTGCAGGGACGGGGAACACTGAAGCTTTCTTT. This gives the protein CAISAGTGNTEAFF.

This clonotype was counted ten times or more. This chain joins TRBV7-9 and TRBJ1-2; 7 bases map to TRBD1. The ends lost 1 base at V and 5 bases at J; junction bases unmatched: 4. Germline V gives CDR1 SEHNR, CDR2 FQNEAQ (reference sequence). There are 14 residues in the CDR3. The CDR3 protein is CASSLGTTGYGYTF. For the CDR3, the DNA is TGTGCCAGCAGCTTAGGTACGACAGGGTATGGCTACACCTTC.

Ten or more counts support this clonotype. The rearrangement links TRBV6-2 or TRBV6-3 to TRBJ2-5, with D perhaps TRBD1 (6 bases). With 5 bases removed from V and 5 bases from J, the gap between germline ends came to 12 bases. The germline V gene has CDR1 MNHEY and CDR2 SVGEGT. The CDR3 is 13 residues long. The CDR3 DNA reads as TGTGCCAGCAGTAACAGGGTCAAGGAGACCCAGTACTTC. It encodes CASSNRVKETQYF.

This clonotype was picked up many times. The rearrangement uses TRBV3-1 and TRBJ1-5; weak D call: TRBD1 (6 bases). V was pared by 0 bases and J by 0 bases, with 12 bases between. CDR3 length: 17 amino acids. Germline assignment: CDR1 LGHDT and CDR2 YNNKEL (reference sequence). This chain's CDR3 is CASSQEGTGISNQPQHF. As DNA, the CDR3 is TGTGCCAGCAGCCAAGAAGGAACAGGGATTAGCAATCAGCCCCAGCATTTT.

The chain carries TRBV6-1 and TRBJ1-5; D gene ambiguous. The germline CDR1 and CDR2 sequences are MNHNS and SASEGT. Trimming shortened V by 5 bases and J by 4 bases, and 15 bases separated the two germline ends. This CDR3 has 15 residues. The DNA for the CDR3 is TGTGCCAGCAGTAAGGACCGGGCGCGGAATCAGCCCCAGCATTTT. It is translated as CASSKDRARNQPQHF.

This clonotype was observed at least ten times. The rearrangement links TRBV12-3 or TRBV12-4 to TRBJ1-1; D possibly corresponds to TRBD1 (6 bases). Deletions cut 5 bases from V and 6 bases from J, with 13 bases between. There are 13 residues in the CDR3. The CDR3 DNA follows: TGTGCCAGCAGTGCACGACAGGCCGCTGAAGCTTTCTTT. Translation gives CASSARQAAEAFF.